This TCR beta chain came from a study of technical replicates of blood from a handful of donors. Trimming shortened V by 8 bases and J by 3 bases, and 14 bases separated the two germline ends. CDR3 length equals 13 residues. Germline loops: CDR1 MNHNS, CDR2 SASEGT. Sequencing used immunoSEQ multiplex PCR; TCRdb keeps in-frame clones, though not all of them. Here the sample spans more than 65,000 clones, 85% to 95% being singletons. V gene TRBV6-1 combines with J gene TRBJ2-7, with D maybe TRBD1 (5 bases). The clonotype originates from a human donor in good health. The sample taken for sequencing was T cells isolated from PBMCs. CDR3 loop: CASCGSGFYEQYF. CDR3 nucleotides: TGTGCCAGCTGTGGGTCAGGGTTCTACGAGCAGTACTTC.